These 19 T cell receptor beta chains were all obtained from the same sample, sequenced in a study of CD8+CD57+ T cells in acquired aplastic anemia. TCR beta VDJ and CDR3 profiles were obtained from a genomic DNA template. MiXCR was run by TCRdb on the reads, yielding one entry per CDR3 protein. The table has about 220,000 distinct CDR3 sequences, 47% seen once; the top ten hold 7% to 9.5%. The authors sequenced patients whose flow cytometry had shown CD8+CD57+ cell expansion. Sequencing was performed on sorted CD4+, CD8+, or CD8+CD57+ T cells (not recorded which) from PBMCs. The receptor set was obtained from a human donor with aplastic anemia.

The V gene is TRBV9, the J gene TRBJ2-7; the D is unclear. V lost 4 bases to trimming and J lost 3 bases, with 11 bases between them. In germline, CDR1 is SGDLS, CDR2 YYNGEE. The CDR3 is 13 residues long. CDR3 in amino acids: CASSLAPHYEQYF. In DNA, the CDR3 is TGTGCCAGCAGCTTGGCCCCCCACTACGAGCAGTACTTC.

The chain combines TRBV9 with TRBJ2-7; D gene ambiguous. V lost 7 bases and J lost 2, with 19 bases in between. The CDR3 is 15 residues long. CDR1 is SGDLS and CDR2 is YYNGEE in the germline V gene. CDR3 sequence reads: CASSPTRANPYEQYF. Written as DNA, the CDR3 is TGTGCCAGCTCTCCCACTCGGGCGAATCCCTACGAGCAGTACTTC.

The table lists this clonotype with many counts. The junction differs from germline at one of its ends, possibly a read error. CDR3 region: CANSFPISLAGELFF. The CDR3 DNA reads TGTGCCAACAGCTTTCCGATTTCATTAGCCGGGGAGCTGTTTTTT. V is TRBV7-9 and J is TRBJ2-2; no definite D call. The CDR3 is made up of 15 amino acids. CDR1 and CDR2 (germline): SEHNR, FQNEAQ (reference sequence).

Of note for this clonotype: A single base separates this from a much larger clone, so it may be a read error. The CDR3: CSARDAYRSGDSYEQYF. The DNA of the CDR3 is TGCAGTGCTAGAGATGCCTACCGGTCGGGAGACTCCTACGAGCAGTACTTC. This chain uses TRBV20-1 with TRBJ2-7, with D possibly matching TRBD2 (6 bases). The CDR3 runs 17 residues. Germline CDR1 is DFQATT and CDR2 is SNEGSKA (reference sequence). The V and J ends lost 0 bases and 0 bases respectively, with 18 bases between them.

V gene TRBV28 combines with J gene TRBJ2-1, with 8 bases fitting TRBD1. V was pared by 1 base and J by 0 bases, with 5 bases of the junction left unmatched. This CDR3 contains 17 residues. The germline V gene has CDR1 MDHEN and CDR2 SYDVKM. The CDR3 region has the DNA TGTGCCAGCAGTTTATACACAGGGGGAATCTCCTACAATGAGCAGTTCTTC. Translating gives CASSLYTGGISYNEQFF.

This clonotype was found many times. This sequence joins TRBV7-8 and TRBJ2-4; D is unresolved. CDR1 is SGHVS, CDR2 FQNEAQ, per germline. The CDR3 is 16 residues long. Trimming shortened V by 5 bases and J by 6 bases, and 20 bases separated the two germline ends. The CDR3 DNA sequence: TGTGCCAGCAGCGCGACTCCCCCCGGAGCAGGAAACATTCAGTACTTC. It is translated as CASSATPPGAGNIQYF.

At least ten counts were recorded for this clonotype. CDR3 sequence reads: CASSYKLADTQYF. CDR3 sequence (DNA): TGTGCCAGCAGTTATAAATTGGCAGATACGCAGTATTTT. The rearrangement uses TRBV6-5 and TRBJ2-3; D uncertain. In germline, CDR1 is MNHEY, CDR2 SVGAGI. Trimming took off 3 bases at V and 4 bases at J, with 8 bases between the two ends. The CDR3 has 13 residues.

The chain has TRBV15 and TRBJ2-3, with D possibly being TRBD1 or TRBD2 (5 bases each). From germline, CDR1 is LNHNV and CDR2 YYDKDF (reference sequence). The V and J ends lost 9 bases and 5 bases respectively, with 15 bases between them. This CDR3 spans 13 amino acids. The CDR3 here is CATSTVRGDTQYF. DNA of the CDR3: TGTGCCACGTCGACAGTGAGGGGAGATACGCAGTATTTT. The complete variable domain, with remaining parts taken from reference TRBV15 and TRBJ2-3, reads DAMVIQNPRYQVTQFGKPVTLSCSQTLNHNVMYWYQQKSSQAPKLLFHYYDKDFNNEADTPDNFQSRRPNTSFCFLDIRSPGLGDTAMYLCATSTVRGDTQYFGPGTRLTVL.

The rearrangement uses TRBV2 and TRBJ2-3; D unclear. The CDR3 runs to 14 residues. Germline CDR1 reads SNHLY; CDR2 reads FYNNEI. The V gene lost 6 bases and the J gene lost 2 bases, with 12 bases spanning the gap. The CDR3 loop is CASSLFGTTDTQYF. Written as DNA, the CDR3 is TGTGCCAGCAGCTTATTCGGTACCACAGATACGCAGTATTTT.

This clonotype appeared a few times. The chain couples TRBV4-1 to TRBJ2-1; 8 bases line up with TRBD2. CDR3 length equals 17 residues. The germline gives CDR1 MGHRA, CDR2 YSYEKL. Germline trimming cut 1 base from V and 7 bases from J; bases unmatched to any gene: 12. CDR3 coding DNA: TGCGCCAGCAGCCAAGTCATGGGACTAGTTGAATTAAATGAGCAGTTCTTC. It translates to CASSQVMGLVELNEQFF.

The DNA of the CDR3 is TGTGCCAGCAGGGGAGACAGGAGCGCAGATACGCAGTATTTT. Protein product: CASRGDRSADTQYF. The rearrangement joins TRBV2 to TRBJ2-3; D may be TRBD1 (6 bases). Germline V gene sequence: CDR1 SNHLY, CDR2 FYNNEI. V was cut by 6 bases and J by 4 bases, with 14 bases left in between. The CDR3 has 14 residues.

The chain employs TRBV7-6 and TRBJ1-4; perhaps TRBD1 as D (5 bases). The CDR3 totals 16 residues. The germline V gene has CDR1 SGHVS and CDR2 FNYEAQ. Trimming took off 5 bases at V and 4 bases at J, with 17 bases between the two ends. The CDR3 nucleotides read TGTGCCAGCAGCCCCGAAGGGACGGCGTTTAATGAAAAACTGTTTTTT. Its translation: CASSPEGTAFNEKLFF.

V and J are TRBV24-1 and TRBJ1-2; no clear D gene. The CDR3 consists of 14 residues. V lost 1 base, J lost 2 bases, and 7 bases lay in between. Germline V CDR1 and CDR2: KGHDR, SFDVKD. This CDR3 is CATSDFERNYGYTF. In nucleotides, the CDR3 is TGTGCCACCAGTGATTTTGAAAGGAACTATGGCTACACCTTC.

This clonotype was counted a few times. This chain's CDR3 is CASSPTLQGLSGNTIYF. The CDR3 DNA sequence: TGTGCCAGCAGCCCGACCCTACAGGGTTTGTCCGGAAACACCATATATTTT. The chain links TRBV4-2 to TRBJ1-3, with D possibly being TRBD1 (6 bases). CDR3 length equals 17 residues. Germline values: CDR1 LGHNA, CDR2 YNFKEQ. V lost 4 bases and J lost 4, with 20 bases in between.

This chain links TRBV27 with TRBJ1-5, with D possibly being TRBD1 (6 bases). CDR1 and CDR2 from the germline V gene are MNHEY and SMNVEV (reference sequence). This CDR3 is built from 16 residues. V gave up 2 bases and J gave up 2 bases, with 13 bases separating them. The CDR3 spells CASSLKPRGGNQPQHF. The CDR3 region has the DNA TGTGCCAGCAGTTTAAAACCCAGGGGTGGCAATCAGCCCCAGCATTTT.

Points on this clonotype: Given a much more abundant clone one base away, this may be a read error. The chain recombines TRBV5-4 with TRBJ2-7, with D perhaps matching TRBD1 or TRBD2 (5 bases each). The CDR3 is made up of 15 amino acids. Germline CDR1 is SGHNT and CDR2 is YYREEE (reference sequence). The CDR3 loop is CACSKTGAMISEQYF. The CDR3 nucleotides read TGTGCCTGCAGCAAGACCGGGGCGATGATTAGCGAGCAGTACTTC.

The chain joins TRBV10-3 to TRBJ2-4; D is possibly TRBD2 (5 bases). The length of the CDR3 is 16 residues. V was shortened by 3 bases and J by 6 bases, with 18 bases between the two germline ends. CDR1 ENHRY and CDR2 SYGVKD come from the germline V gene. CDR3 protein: CAISEARGGDGNIQYF. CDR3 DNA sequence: TGTGCCATCAGTGAAGCCCGTGGAGGAGATGGAAACATTCAGTACTTC.

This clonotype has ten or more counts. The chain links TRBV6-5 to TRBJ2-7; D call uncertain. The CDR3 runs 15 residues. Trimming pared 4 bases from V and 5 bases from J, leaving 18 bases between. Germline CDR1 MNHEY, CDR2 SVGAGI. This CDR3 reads CASSLWTVGTHEQYF. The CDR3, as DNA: TGTGCCAGCAGTTTATGGACGGTGGGAACCCACGAGCAGTACTTC.

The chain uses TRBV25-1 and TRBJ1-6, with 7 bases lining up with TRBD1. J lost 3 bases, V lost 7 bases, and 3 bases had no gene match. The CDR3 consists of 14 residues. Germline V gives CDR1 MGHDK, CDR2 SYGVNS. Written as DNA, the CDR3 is TGTGCCAGCACCCGGACAGGCTATAATTCACCCCTCCACTTT. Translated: CASTRTGYNSPLHF.